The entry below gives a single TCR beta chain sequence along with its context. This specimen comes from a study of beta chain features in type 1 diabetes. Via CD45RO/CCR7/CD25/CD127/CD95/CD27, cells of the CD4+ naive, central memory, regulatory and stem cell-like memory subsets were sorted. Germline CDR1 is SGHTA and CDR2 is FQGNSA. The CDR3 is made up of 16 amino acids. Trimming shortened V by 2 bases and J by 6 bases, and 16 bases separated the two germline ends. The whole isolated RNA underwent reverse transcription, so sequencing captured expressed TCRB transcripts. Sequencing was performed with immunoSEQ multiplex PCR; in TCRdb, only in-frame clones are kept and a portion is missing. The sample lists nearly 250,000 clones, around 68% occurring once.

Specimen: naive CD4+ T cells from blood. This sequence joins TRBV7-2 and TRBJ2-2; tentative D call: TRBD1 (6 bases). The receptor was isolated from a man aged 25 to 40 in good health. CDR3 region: CASSLNQPGHPGELFF. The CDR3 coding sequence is TGTGCCAGCAGCTTAAATCAACCGGGACACCCCGGGGAGCTGTTTTTT.